This T cell receptor beta chain was sequenced for a study of T cell repertoires in cytomegalovirus infection. Note on this clonotype: As yet, its antigen is unknown. One end of the junction is discordant with germline, which a read error may explain.

A single record per CDR3 protein comes from TCRdb applying MiXCR to the reads. The sample carries roughly 920,000 distinct CDR3 sequences, 30% to 40% recorded once. The receptor comes from a human donor in good health (CMV status not recorded). Some clones in this sample may be carry-over from other donors' samples. Sequencing was performed on cultured CD8+ T cells from PBMCs, taken from culture after CMV antigen stimulation.

As DNA, the CDR3 is TGTGCCAGCAGCTTAGTAGCGGGCAACACAGATATGCAGTATTTT. It codes for CASSLVAGNTDMQYF. The rearrangement joins TRBV7-3 to TRBJ2-3, with 7 bases aligning to TRBD2. This CDR3 contains 15 residues. Germline V gives CDR1 SGHTA, CDR2 FQGTGA.